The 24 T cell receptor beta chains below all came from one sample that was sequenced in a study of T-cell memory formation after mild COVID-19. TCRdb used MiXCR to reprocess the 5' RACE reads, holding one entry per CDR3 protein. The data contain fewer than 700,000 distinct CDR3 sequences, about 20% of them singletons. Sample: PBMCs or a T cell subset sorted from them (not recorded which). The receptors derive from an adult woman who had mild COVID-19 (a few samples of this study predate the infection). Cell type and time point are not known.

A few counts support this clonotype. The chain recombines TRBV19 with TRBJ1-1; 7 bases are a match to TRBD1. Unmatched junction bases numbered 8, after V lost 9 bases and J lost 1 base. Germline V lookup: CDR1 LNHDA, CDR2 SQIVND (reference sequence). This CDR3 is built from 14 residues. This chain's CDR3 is CASRETGRNTEAFF. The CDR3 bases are TGTGCCAGCCGAGAGACAGGGAGGAACACTGAAGCTTTCTTT.

CDR3 sequence (DNA): TGCGCCAGCAGCCAAGTAGGGGTAAGCGAGCAGTACTTC. Protein sequence: CASSQVGVSEQYF. This sequence joins TRBV4-3 and TRBJ2-7; weak D call: TRBD1 (5 bases). The CDR3 has 13 residues. V lost 1 base, J lost 6 bases, and 10 bases lay in between. CDR1 LGHNA and CDR2 YSLEER come from the germline V gene.

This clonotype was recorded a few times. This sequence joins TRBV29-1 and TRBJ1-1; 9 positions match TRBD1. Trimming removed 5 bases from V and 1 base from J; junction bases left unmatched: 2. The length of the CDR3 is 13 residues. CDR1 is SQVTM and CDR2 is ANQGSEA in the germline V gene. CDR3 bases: TGCAGCGTTTCACAGGGGGCGAACACTGAAGCTTTCTTT. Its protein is CSVSQGANTEAFF. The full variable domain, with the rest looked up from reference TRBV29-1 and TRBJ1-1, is SAVISQKPSRDICQRGTSLTIQCQVDSQVTMMFWYRQQPGQSLTLIATANQGSEATYESGFVIDKFPISRPNLTFSTLTVSNMSPEDSSIYLCSVSQGANTEAFFGQGTRLTVV.

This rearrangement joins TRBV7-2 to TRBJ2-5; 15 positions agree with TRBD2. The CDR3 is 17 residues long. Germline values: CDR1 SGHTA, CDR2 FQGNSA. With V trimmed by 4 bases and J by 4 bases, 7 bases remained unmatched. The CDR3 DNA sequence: TGTGCCAGCAGCTCCGGGACTAGCGGGAGGTATAGAGAGACCCAGTACTTC. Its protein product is CASSSGTSGRYRETQYF.

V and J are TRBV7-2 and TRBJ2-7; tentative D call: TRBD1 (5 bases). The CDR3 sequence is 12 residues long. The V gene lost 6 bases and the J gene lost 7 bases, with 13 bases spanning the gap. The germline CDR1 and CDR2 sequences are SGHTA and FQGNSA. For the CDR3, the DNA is TGTGCCAGCAGTCCAAGGGGCCGGGAGCAGTACTTC. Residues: CASSPRGREQYF. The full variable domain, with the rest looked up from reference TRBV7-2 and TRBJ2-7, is GAGVSQSPSNKVTEKGKDVELRCDPISGHTALYWYRQSLGQGLEFLIYFQGNSAPDKSGLPSDRFSAERTGGSVSTLTIQRTQQEDSAVYLCASSPRGREQYFGPGTRLTVT.

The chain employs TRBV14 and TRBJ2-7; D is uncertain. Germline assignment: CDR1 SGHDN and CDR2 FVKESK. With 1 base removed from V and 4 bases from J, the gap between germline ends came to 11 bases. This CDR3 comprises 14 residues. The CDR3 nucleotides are TGTGCCAGCAGCCAAGCCCCTGGGGAATACGAGCAGTACTTC. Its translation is CASSQAPGEYEQYF.

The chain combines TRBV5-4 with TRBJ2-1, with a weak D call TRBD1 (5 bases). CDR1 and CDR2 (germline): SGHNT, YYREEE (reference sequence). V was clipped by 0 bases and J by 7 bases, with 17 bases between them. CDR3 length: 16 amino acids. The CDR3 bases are TGTGCCAGCAGCTTGGTACAGGCGGTGACCCAAAATGAGCAGTTCTTC. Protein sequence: CASSLVQAVTQNEQFF.

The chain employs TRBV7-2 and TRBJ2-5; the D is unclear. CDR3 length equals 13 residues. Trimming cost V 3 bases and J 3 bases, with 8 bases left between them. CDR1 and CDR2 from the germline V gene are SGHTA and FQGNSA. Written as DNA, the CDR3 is TGTGCCAGCAGCTTTGGTTCTAAAGAGACCCAGTACTTC. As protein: CASSFGSKETQYF.

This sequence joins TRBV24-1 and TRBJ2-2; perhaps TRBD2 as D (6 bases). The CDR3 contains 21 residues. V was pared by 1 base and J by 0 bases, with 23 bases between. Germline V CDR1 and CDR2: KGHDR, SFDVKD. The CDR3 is CATSDLMRGARVLANTGELFF. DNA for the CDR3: TGTGCCACCAGTGATTTAATGCGGGGCGCCAGGGTTCTCGCGAACACCGGGGAGCTGTTTTTT.

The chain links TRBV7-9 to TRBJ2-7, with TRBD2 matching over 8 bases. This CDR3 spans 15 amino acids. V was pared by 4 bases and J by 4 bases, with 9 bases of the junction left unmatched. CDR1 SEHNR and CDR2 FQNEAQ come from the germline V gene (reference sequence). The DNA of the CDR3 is TGTGCCAGCAGCTCCTGGACTCCGGGAGGGTACGAGCAGTACTTC. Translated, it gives CASSSWTPGGYEQYF.

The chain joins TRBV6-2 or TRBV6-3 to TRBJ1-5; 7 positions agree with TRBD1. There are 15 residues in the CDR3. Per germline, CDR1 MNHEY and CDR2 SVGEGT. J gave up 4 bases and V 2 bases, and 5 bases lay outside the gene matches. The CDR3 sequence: CASSYEGRGNQPQHF. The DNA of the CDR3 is TGTGCCAGCAGTTACGAGGGCAGGGGGAATCAGCCCCAGCATTTT.

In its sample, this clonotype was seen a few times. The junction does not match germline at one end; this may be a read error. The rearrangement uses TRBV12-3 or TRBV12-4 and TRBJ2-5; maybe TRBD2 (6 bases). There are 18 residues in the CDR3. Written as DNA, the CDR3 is TGTGCCAGCAGTCCCCAGACCGAGAGGAGGGATAAGCAAGAGTCCCAGTACTTC. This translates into CASSPQTERRDKQESQYF.

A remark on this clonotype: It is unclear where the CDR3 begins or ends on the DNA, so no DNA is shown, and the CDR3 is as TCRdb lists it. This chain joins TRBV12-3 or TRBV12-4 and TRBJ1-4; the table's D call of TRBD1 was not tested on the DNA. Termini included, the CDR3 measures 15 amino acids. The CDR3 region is CASSLTGGAMKNCFF.

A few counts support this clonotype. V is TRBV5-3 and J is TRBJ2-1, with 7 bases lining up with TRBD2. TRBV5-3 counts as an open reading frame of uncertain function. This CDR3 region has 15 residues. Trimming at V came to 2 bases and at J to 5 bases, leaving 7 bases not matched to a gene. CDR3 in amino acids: CARSLIGLADNEQFF. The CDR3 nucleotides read TGTGCCAGAAGCTTAATTGGGCTAGCGGACAATGAGCAGTTCTTC.

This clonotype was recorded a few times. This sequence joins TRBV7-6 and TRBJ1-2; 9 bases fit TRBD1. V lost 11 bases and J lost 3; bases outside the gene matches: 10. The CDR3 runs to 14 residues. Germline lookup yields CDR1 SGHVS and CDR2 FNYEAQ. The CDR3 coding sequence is TGTGCCGTAGGGGGGACAGGGAGAGACTATGGCTACACCTTC. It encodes CAVGGTGRDYGYTF.

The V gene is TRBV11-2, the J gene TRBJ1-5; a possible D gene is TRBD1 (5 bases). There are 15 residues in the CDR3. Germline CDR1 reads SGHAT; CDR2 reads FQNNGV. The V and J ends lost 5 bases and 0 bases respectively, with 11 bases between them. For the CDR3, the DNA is TGTGCCAGCAGCCCAGGGACGGATAGCAATCAGCCCCAGCATTTT. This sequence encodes CASSPGTDSNQPQHF.

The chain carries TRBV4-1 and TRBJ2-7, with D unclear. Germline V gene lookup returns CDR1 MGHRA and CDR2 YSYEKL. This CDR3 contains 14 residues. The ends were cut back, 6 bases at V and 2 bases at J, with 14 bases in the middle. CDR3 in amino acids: CASRMNIWAYEQYF. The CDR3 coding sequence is TGCGCCAGCAGGATGAACATCTGGGCCTACGAGCAGTACTTC.

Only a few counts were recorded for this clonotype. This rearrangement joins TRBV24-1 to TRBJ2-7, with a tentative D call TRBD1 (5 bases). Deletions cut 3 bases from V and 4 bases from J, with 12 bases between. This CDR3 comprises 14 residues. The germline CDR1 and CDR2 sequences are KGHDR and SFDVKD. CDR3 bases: TGTGCCACCAGTGATAATACAGGTTCATACGAGCAGTACTTC. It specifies CATSDNTGSYEQYF.

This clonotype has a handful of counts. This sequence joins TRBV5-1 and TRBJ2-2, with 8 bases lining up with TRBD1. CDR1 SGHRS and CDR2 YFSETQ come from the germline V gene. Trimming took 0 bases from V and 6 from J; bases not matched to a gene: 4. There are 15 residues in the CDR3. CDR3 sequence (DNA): TGCGCCAGCAGCTTGGGACAGGGGAGTCCCGGGGAGCTGTTTTTT. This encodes CASSLGQGSPGELFF.

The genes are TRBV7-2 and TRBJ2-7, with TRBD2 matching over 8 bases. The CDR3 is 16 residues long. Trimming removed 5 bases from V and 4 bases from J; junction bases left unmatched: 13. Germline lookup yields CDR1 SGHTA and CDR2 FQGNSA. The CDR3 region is CASSGGTGGRRYEQYF. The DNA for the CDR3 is TGTGCCAGCAGCGGGGGGACCGGCGGGAGGAGGTACGAGCAGTACTTC.

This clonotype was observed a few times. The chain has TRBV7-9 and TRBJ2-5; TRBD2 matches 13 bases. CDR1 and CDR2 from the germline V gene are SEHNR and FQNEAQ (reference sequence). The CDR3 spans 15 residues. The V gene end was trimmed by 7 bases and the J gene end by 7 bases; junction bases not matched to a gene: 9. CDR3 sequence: CASKRTSGGPGTQYF. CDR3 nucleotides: TGTGCCAGCAAGAGGACTAGCGGGGGCCCAGGGACCCAGTACTTC.

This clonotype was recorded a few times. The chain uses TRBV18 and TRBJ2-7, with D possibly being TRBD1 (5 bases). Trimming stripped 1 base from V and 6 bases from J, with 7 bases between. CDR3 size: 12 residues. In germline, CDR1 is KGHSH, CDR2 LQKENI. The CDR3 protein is CASSPQGLEQYF. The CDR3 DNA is TGTGCCAGCTCACCACAGGGGCTCGAGCAGTACTTC.

The CDR3 DNA follows: TGTGCCAGCCCAGGGGGCACTGAAGCTTTCTTT. Encoded protein: CASPGGTEAFF. V and J are TRBV7-9 and TRBJ1-1; TRBD1 matches 7 bases. Germline CDR1 reads SEHNR; CDR2 reads FQNEAQ (reference sequence). The CDR3 has 11 residues. J gave up 4 bases and V 8 bases, and 1 base lay outside the gene matches. Looking up the rest from reference TRBV7-9 and TRBJ1-1 gives the full variable domain: DTGVSQNPRHKITKRGQNVTFRCDPISEHNRLYWYRQTLGQGPEFLTYFQNEAQLEKSRLLSDRFSAERPKGSFSTLEIQRTEQGDSAMYLCASPGGTEAFFGQGTRLTVV.

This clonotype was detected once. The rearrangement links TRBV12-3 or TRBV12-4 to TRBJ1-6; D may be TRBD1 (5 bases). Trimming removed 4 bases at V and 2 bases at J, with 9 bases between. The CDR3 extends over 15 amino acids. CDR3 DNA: TGTGCCAGCAGTTCGGGGGGAACCTATAATTCACCCCTCCACTTT. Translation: CASSSGGTYNSPLHF.